This TCR beta chain comes out of a study of T cell responses to AZD1222 COVID-19 vaccine. The CDR3 extends over 16 amino acids. V was clipped by 0 bases and J by 7 bases, with 19 bases between them. CDR1 MGHRA and CDR2 YSYEKL come from the germline V gene. There are a few counts of this clone. The protocol was immunoSEQ multiplex PCR, while the TCRdb copy is restricted to in-frame clones and leaves out a portion. Among over 130,000 clones, 92% were seen once, and the ten largest hold about 3.6%. The sequence was obtained from an adult who received the AZD1222 COVID-19 vaccine. The source material was peripheral blood, sampled 28 days after the second AZD1222 dose. The chain links TRBV4-1 to TRBJ2-7; tentative D call: TRBD1 (5 bases). The CDR3 region is CASSQDTGIPTGEQYF. In nucleotides, the CDR3 is TGCGCCAGCAGCCAAGATACAGGTATCCCTACGGGTGAGCAGTACTTC.